The T cell receptor beta chain under discussion was sequenced for a study of identical twins. Overall study results and limits: Models predicted less out-of-frame TCR alpha sharing in monozygotic twins than was found. Zero-insertion results could be subject to partial confounding by invariant MAIT and iNKT cells.

A universal primer binding site was introduced by template switching. The final cDNA contained unique molecular identifiers. TCRdb fed the 5' RACE reads into MiXCR, producing one record per CDR3 protein. In the table there are 1.5 million to 2 million distinct CDR3 sequences, about 32% of which are singletons. The CDR3 contains 13 residues. V lost 1 base and J lost 6, with 8 bases in between. This clonotype was recorded at least ten times. Its antigen is unidentified. Sequencing used cord blood. The clonotype comes from a newborn girl in good health. The gene calls are TRBV12-3 or TRBV12-4 and TRBJ2-3; D possibly corresponds to TRBD1 (6 bases). The DNA of the CDR3 is TGTGCCAGCAGTTTAGGCGGACAGGATACGCAGTATTTT. It yields the protein CASSLGGQDTQYF.